Only a few counts were recorded for the clone carrying this T cell receptor (beta chain). This sample is part of a study of T cells in Graves' hyperthyroidism and ophthalmopathy. V lost 4 bases, J lost 2 bases, and 16 bases lay in between. This CDR3 is 16 amino acids long. In germline, CDR1 is MGHRA, CDR2 YSYEKL. Regions amplified from RNA transcripts were the TCR beta CDR3 regions. In the first-round RT-PCR of the TCR CDR3, the HTBI primer set was used. From the multiplex PCR reads, TCRdb called clonotypes with MiXCR, one entry per CDR3 protein. There are approximately 690,000 distinct CDR3 sequences in the sample; approximately 15% occur only once, and roughly an eighth lies in the top ten. Clinical Activity Scores of at least 3, NOSPECS grades of at least 4 and durations under 3 months characterized ophthalmopathy patients. Based on clinical symptoms, serum thyroxine and TRAb, thyroid ultrasound and orbital computed tomography, diagnoses were reached. The authors took PBMCs from 7.5 to 10 ml fresh peripheral blood.

The clonotype comes from a woman aged 45-65 years with Graves' ophthalmopathy. The chain couples TRBV4-1 to TRBJ2-3, with no clear D. The sample was blood. This CDR3 is CASSPEDNDFTDTQYF. Written as DNA, the CDR3 is TGCGCCAGCAGCCCAGAGGATAATGACTTCACAGATACGCAGTATTTT.